A selection of T cell receptor beta chains follows, all from one sample in a study of blood T cell repertoires in COVID-19. Profiling relied on immunoSEQ multiplex PCR, and the TCRdb table lists in-frame clones only, not all of them. This sample has about 80,000 clones, with about four fifths found just once. Material for sequencing was peripheral blood. These receptors all come from a woman aged 65 to 85 with acute or convalescent COVID-19. The CDR3 runs from the conserved cysteine through the conserved F or W. The order of the fields is V gene, D gene, CDR3 protein. A D gene is named only where the DNA matches it firmly.

>TRBV12-3/TRBV12-4|-
CASSLGRTGYTF
>TRBV5-6|-
CASSRGALPGYTF
>TRBV19|-
CASSIGGYDTQYF
>TRBV30|-
CAWRRQTNTEAFF
>TRBV24-1|-
CATSDLGTSPQDTQYF
>TRBV18|-
CASSDSRGNTEAFF
>TRBV18|TRBD1
CASSRRQGASYEQYF
>TRBV12-3/TRBV12-4|TRBD2
CASRYRDYGEQFF
>TRBV6-6|-
CASMEGRYNQPQHF
>TRBV5-1|-
CASSSGQLSYNEQFF
>TRBV4-1|-
CASSQDQAVSGANVLTF
>TRBV19|-
CASSSLNGEQYF
>TRBV5-3|TRBD1
CARSLGCKDRAEGDNEKLFF
>TRBV5-4|TRBD2
CASSSSSGLLKDAYNEQFF
>TRBV7-9|TRBD2
CASSKGLAGSETQYF
>TRBV6-1|-
CASSEASNSNEKLFF
>TRBV5-4|TRBD1
CASSSPNRDRSFYEQYF
>TRBV5-1|TRBD2
CASSWGLAENTGELFF
>TRBV30|-
CAWTSTDSDNSPLHF
>TRBV29-1|TRBD2
CSGISGRGEQYF
>TRBV7-8|TRBD2
CASTQLGTSGRASAGEQYF
>TRBV2|-
CASSGNGRRGEQYF
>TRBV7-3|TRBD2
CASSPGLAGNNEQFF
>TRBV19|-
CASSRLGSHEQFF
>TRBV3-1/TRBV3-2|-
CASSQVSGEQFF
>TRBV30|TRBD1
CAWEPGQGASPLHF